There are a few counts of the clone carrying this T cell receptor (beta chain). Its target is not known. Described time point: patch test 1, 2 weeks after DPC sensitization. Indicated treatment: therapeutic diphenylcyclopropenone sensitization with weekly scalp DPC. This record comes from a study of human T cells and chemical hapten exposure. About the study: The sensitizer, 2% DPC, was used on roughly 2 cm by roughly 2 cm of upper inner arm skin. The upper back received 0.01% DPC by patch testing, with results read at 6 days.

Germline V CDR1 and CDR2: LGHDT, YNNKEL (reference sequence). Unmatched junction bases numbered 4, after V lost 3 bases and J lost 3 bases. The CDR3 is 16 residues long. Whole-study results and caveats: The number of TCRs over 1 in 1000 frequency stayed unchanged after DPC. As patch test score rose, PT1 expanded TCR counts tended to rise as well.

TCRdb analysed the RACE reads with MiXCR anew, one entry per CDR3 protein. The sample records a few hundred thousand distinct CDR3 sequences, more than 4.5% being singletons. The V gene is TRBV3-1, the J gene TRBJ2-1; 11 bases map to TRBD2. Material: whole blood, obtained in connection with sensitization to the hapten diphenylcyclopropenone (DPC). The source of this sequence is a woman aged 45-59 years with alopecia areata. Some clones in this sample may be carry-over from other donors' samples. CDR3 sequence reads: CASSQAGTSGYNEQFF. CDR3 sequence (DNA): TGTGCCAGCAGCCAGGCCGGGACTAGCGGCTACAATGAGCAGTTCTTC.